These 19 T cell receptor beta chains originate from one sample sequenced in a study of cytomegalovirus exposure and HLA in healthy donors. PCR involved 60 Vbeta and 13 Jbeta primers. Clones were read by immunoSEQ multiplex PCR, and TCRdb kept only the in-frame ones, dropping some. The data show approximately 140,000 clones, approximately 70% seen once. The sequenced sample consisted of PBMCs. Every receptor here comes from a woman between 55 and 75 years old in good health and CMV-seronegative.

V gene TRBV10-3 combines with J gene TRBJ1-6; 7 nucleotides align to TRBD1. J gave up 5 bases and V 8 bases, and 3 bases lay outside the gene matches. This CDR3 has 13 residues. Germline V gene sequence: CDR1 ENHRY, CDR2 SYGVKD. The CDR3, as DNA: TGTGCCATCCGGGACAGTCATAATTCACCCCTCCACTTT. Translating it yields CAIRDSHNSPLHF.

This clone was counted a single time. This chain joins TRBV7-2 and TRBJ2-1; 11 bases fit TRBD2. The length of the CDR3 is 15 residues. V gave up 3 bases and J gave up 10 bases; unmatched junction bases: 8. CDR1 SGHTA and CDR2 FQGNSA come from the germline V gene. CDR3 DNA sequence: TGTGCCAGCAGCTTCGGGACTAGCGGACTCGGCGAGCAGTTCTTC. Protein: CASSFGTSGLGEQFF.

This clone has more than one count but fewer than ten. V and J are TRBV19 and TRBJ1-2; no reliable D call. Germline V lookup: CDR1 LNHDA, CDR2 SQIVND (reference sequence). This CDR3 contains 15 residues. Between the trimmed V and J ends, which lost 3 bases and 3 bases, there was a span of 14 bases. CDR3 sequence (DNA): TGTGCCAGTAGTATTGACCACAGATCTCACTATGGCTACACCTTC. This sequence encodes CASSIDHRSHYGYTF. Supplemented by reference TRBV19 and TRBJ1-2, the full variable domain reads DGGITQSPKYLFRKEGQNVTLSCEQNLNHDAMYWYRQDPGQGLRLIYYSQIVNDFQKGDIAEGYSVSREKKESFPLTVTSAQKNPTAFYLCASSIDHRSHYGYTFGSGTRLTVV.

The CDR3 here is CASSPTGTSGRHAEQFF. CDR3 coding DNA: TGTGCCAGTAGTCCGACCGGGACTAGCGGGAGGCACGCTGAGCAGTTCTTC. The V gene is TRBV19, the J gene TRBJ2-1, with 15 bases that match TRBD2. V lost 5 bases, J lost 9 bases, and 11 bases stayed unmatched. This CDR3 is 17 amino acids long. From germline, CDR1 is LNHDA and CDR2 SQIVND (reference sequence).

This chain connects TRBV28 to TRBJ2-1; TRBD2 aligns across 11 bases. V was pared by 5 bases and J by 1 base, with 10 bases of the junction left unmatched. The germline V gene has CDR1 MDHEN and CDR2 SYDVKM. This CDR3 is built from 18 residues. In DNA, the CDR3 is TGTGCCAGCAGTATGTCGGCTAGCGGGAGGTGGTCCTACAATGAGCAGTTCTTC. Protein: CASSMSASGRWSYNEQFF.

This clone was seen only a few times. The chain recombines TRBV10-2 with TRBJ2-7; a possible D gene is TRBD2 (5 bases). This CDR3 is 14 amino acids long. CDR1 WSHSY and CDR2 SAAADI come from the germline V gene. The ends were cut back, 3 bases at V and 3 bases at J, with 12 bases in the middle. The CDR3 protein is CASSEASSLYEQYF. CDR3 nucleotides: TGCGCCAGCAGTGAAGCTAGCAGCCTCTACGAGCAGTACTTC.

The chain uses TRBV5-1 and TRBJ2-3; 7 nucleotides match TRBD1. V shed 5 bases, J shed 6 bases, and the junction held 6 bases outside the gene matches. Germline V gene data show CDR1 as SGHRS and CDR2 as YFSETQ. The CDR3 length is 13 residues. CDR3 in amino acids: CASSSTGFDTQYF. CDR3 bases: TGCGCCAGCAGTTCGACAGGGTTCGATACGCAGTATTTT.

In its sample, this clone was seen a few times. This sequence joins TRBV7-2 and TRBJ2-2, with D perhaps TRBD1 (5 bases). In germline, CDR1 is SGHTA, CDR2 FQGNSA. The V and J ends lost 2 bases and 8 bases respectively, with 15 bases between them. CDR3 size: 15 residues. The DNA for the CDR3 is TGTGCCAGCAGCTTACAGCCCAGGGTCATAGGGGAGCTGTTTTTT. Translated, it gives CASSLQPRVIGELFF.

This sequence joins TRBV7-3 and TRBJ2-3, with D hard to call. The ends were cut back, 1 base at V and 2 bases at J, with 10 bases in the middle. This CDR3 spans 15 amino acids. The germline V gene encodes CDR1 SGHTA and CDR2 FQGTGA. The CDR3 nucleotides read TGTGCCAGCAGCTTAATGGGTCGACTCACAGATACGCAGTATTTT. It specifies CASSLMGRLTDTQYF.

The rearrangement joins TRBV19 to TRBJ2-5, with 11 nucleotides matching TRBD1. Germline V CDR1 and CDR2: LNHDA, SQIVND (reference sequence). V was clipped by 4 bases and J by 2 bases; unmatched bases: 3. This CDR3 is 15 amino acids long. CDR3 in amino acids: CASSRGTGGQETQYF. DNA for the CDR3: TGTGCCAGTAGTAGAGGGACAGGGGGACAAGAGACCCAGTACTTC.

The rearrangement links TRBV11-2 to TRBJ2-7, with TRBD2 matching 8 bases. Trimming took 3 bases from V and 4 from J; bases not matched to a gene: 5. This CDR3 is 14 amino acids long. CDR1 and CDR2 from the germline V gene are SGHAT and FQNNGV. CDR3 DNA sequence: TGTGCCAGCAGCTTCGGGAGGGTTCGGTACGAGCAGTACTTC. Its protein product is CASSFGRVRYEQYF.

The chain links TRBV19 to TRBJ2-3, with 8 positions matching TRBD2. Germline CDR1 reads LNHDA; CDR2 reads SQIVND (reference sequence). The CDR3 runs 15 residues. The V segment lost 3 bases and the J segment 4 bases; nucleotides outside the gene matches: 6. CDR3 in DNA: TGTGCCAGTAGTATTAGCGGGGCGGGGGCAGATACGCAGTATTTT. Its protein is CASSISGAGADTQYF.

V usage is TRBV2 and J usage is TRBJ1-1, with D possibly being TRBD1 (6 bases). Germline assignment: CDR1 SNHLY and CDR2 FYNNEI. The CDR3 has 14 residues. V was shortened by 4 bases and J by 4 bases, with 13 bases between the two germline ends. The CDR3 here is CASSGYRDGTEAFF. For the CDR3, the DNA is TGTGCCAGCAGTGGGTACAGGGATGGCACTGAAGCTTTCTTT.

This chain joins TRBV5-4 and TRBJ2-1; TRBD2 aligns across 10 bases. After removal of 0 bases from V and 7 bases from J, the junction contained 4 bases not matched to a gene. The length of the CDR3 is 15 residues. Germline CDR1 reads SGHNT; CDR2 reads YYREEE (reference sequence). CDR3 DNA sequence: TGTGCCAGCAGCTTGGGGCTAGCGGGAGTTAATGAGCAGTTCTTC. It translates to CASSLGLAGVNEQFF.

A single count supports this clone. Here the CDR3 reads CASSRTSGGAGEQYF. The CDR3 DNA reads TGTGCCAGCAGCCGCACTAGCGGGGGGGCCGGCGAGCAGTACTTC. The chain joins TRBV7-9 to TRBJ2-7; TRBD2 agrees at 13 bases. This CDR3 region has 15 residues. The junction had 7 bases not matched to a gene; V was cut back by 5 bases and J by 6 bases. Germline V gene sequence: CDR1 SEHNR, CDR2 FQNEAQ (reference sequence).

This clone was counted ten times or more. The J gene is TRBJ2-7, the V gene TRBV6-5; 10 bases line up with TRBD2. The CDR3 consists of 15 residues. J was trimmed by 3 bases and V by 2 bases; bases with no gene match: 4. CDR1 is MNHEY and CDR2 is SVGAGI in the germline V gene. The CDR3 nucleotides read TGTGCCAGCAGTTACCGAGGACTAGCGGACTACGAGCAGTACTTC. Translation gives CASSYRGLADYEQYF.

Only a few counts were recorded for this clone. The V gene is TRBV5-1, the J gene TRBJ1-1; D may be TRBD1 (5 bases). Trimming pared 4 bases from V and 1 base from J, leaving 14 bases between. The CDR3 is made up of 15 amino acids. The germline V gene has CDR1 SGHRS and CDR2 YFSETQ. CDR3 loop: CASSPAQVANTEAFF. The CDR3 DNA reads TGCGCCAGCAGCCCGGCACAGGTGGCGAACACTGAAGCTTTCTTT.

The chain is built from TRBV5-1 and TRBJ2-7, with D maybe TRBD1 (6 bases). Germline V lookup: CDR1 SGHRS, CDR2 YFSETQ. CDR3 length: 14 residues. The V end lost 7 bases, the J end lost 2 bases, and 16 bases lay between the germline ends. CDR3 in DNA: TGCGCCAGCTCCCTCACGGGACAAACCTACGAGCAGTACTTC. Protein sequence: CASSLTGQTYEQYF. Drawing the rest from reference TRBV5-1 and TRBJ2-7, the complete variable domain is KAGVTQTPRYLIKTRGQQVTLSCSPISGHRSVSWYQQTPGQGLQFLFEYFSETQRNKGNFPGRFSGRQFSNSRSEMNVSTLELGDSALYLCASSLTGQTYEQYFGPGTRLTVT.

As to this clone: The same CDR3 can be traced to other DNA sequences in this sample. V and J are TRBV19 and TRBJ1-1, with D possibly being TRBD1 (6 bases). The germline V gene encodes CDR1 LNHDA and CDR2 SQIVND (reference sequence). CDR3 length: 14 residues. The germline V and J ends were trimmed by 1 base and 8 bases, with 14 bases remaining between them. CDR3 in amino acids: CASSIGRVRGEAFF. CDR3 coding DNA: TGTGCCAGTAGTATAGGGCGGGTCAGGGGAGAAGCTTTCTTT.